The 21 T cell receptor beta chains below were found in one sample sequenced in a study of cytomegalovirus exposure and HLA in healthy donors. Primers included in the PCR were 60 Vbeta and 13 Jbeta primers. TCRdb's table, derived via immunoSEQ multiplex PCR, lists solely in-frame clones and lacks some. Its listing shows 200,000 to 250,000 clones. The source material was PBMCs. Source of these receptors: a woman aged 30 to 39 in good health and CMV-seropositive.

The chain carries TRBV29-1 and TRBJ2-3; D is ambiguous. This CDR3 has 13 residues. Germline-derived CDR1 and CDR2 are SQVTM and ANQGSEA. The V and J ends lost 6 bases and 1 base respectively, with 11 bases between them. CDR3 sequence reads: CSVRRTRTDTQYF. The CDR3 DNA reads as TGCAGCGTCCGCAGAACCCGCACAGATACGCAGTATTTT.

The CDR3: CASSSRGDREISPLHF. The CDR3 DNA reads as TGTGCCAGCAGCTCGAGGGGGGACAGGGAAATTTCACCCCTCCACTTT. The chain carries TRBV5-6 and TRBJ1-6; 9 bases line up with TRBD1. Germline CDR1 reads SGHDT; CDR2 reads YYEEEE. V gave up 3 bases and J gave up 9 bases; unmatched junction bases: 10. The CDR3 totals 16 residues.

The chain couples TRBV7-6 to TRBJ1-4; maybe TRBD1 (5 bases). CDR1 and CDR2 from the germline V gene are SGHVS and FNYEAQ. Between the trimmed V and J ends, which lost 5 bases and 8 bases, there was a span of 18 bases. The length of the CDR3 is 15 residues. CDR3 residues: CASSRLGAGDEKLFF. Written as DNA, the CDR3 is TGTGCCAGCAGCCGACTTGGGGCGGGGGACGAAAAACTGTTTTTT.

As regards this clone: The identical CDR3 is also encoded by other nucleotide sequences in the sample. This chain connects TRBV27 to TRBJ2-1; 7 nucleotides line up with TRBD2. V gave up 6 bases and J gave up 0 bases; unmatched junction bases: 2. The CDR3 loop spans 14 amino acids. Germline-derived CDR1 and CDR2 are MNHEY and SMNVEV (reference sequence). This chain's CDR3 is CASSPGGSYNEQFF. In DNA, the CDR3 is TGTGCCAGCAGCCCGGGGGGCTCCTACAATGAGCAGTTCTTC.

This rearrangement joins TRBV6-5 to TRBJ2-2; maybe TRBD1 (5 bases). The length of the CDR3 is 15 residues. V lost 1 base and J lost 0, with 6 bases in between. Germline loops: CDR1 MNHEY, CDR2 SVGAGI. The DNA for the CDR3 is TGTGCCAGCAGTTACTACAGGTCGAACACCGGGGAGCTGTTTTTT. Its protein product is CASSYYRSNTGELFF.

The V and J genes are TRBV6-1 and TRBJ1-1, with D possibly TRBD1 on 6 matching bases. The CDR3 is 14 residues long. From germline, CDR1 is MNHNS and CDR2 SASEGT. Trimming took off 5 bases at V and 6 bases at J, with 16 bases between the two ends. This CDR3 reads CASSQDWGRAEAFF. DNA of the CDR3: TGTGCCAGCAGTCAGGATTGGGGGCGGGCTGAAGCTTTCTTT.

The CDR3 region has the DNA TGTGCCAGCACCCCGCGGCGGGGCGGAAACTACGAGCAGTACTTC. This encodes CASTPRRGGNYEQYF. This rearrangement joins TRBV27 to TRBJ2-7, with D possibly matching TRBD2 (6 bases). This CDR3 spans 15 amino acids. Per germline, CDR1 MNHEY and CDR2 SMNVEV (reference sequence). V was cut by 7 bases and J by 3 bases, with 19 bases left in between.

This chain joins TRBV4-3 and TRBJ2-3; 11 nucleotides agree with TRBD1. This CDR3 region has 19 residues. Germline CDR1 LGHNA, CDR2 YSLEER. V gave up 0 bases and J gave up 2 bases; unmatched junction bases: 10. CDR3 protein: CASSQDYWGTGGHTDTQYF. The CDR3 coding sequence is TGCGCCAGCAGCCAAGATTATTGGGGGACAGGGGGGCACACAGATACGCAGTATTTT.

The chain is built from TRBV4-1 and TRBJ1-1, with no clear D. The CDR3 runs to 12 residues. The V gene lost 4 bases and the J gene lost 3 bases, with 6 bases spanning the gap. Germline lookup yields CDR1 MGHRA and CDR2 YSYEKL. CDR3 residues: CASSRGYTEAFF. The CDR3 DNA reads TGCGCCAGCAGCCGAGGTTACACTGAAGCTTTCTTT.

CDR3 bases: TGTGCCAGCTCACCAACGGACAAGGGCAGGGTGGGTGAAAAACTGTTTTTT. This gives the protein CASSPTDKGRVGEKLFF. This chain connects TRBV18 to TRBJ1-4; the D gene is possibly TRBD1 (5 bases). From germline, CDR1 is KGHSH and CDR2 LQKENI. Deletions cut 2 bases from V and 7 bases from J, with 20 bases between. The CDR3 loop spans 17 amino acids.

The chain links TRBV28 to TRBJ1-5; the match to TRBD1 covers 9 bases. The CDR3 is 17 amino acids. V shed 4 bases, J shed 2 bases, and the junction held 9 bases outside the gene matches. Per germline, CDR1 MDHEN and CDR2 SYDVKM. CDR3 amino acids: CASSSLQGALGNQPQHF. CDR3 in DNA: TGTGCCAGCAGTTCTTTACAGGGGGCGCTTGGCAATCAGCCCCAGCATTTT.

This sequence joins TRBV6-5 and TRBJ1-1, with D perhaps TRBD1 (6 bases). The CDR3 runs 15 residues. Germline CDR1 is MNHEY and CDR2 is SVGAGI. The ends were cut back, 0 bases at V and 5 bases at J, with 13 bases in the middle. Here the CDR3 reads CASSYSGGRGTEAFF. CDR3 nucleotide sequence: TGTGCCAGCAGTTACTCCGGGGGGCGGGGGACTGAAGCTTTCTTT.

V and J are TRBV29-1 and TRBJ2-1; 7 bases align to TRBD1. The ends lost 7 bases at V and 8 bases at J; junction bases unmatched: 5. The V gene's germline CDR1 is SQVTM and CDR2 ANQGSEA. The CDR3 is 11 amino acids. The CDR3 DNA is TGCAGCGGATACAGGGGCTATGAGCAGTTCTTC. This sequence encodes CSGYRGYEQFF.

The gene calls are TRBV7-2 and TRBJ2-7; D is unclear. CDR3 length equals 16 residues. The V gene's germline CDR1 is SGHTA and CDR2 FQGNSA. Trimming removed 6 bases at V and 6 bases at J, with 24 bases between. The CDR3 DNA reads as TGTGCCAGCAGTCGATGGGCAGGCTTAGATGTTTCCGAGCAGTACTTC. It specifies CASSRWAGLDVSEQYF.

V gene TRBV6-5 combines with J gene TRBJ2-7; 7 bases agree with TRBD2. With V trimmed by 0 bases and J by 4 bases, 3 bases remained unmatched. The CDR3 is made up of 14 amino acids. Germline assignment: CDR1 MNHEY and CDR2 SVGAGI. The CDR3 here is CASSYSGGPYEQYF. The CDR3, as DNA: TGTGCCAGCAGTTACTCGGGAGGGCCTTACGAGCAGTACTTC.

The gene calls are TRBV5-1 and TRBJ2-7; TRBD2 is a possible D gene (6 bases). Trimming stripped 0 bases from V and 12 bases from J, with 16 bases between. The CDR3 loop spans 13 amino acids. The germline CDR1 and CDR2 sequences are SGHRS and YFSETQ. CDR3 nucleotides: TGCGCCAGCAGCTTGGAAGGCGGGCCCGGGGGGTACTTC. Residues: CASSLEGGPGGYF. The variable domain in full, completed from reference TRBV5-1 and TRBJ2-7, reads KAGVTQTPRYLIKTRGQQVTLSCSPISGHRSVSWYQQTPGQGLQFLFEYFSETQRNKGNFPGRFSGRQFSNSRSEMNVSTLELGDSALYLCASSLEGGPGGYFGPGTRLTVT.

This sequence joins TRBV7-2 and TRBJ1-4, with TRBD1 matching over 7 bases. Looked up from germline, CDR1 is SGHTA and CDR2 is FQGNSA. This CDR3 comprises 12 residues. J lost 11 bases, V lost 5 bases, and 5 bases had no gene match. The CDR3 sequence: CASSPDRVKLFF. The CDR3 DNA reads TGTGCCAGCAGCCCAGACAGGGTGAAACTGTTTTTT.

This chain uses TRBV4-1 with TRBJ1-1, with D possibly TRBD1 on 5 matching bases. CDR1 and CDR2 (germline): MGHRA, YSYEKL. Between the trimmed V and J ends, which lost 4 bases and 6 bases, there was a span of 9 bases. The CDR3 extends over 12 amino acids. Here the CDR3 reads CASSRGGAEAFF. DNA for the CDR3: TGCGCCAGCAGCCGGGGGGGTGCTGAAGCTTTCTTT.

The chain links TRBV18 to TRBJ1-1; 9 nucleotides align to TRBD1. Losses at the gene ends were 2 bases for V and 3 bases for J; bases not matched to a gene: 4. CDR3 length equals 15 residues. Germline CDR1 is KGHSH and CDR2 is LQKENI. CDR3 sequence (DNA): TGTGCCAGCTCACCAGGGGACAGGGTGTACACTGAAGCTTTCTTT. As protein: CASSPGDRVYTEAFF.

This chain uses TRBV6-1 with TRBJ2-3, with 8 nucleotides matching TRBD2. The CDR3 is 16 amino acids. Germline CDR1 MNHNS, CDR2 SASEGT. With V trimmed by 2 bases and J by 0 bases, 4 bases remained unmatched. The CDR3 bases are TGTGCCAGCAGTGAACTGGCGGGGGGAAGCACAGATACGCAGTATTTT. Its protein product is CASSELAGGSTDTQYF.

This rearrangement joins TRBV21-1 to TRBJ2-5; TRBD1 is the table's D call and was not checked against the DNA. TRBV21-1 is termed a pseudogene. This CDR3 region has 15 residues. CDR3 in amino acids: CASSKEEDREQTQYF. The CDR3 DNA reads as TGTGCCAGCAGCAAAGAGGAGGACAGGGAACAGACCCAGTACTTC.